This T cell receptor beta chain was sequenced during a study of T cells in Graves' hyperthyroidism and ophthalmopathy. General study results and limits: Also found in blood were most expanded thyroid clonotypes above 0.001.

The CDR3 extends over 13 amino acids. Per the germline V gene, CDR1 is SQVTM and CDR2 is ANQGSEA. V was trimmed by 6 bases and J by 2 bases, leaving 13 bases between them. This clonotype was recorded many times. Its antigen is currently unknown. TCR beta CDR3 sequences were amplified from RNA transcripts. A set of HTBI primers served as the primers for a first-round RT-PCR of the TCR CDR3. TCRdb re-analysed the multiplex PCR reads in MiXCR, keeping a single row per CDR3 protein. The sample consists of 600,000 or so distinct CDR3 sequences, 11% to 15% of them appearing once. Uncontrolled infection, other autoimmune disease, pregnancy or lactation barred patients from enrollment. Orbital computed tomography, thyroid ultrasound, serum thyroxine and TRAb, and clinical symptoms together informed the diagnoses.

The TCR originated in a woman aged 18-29 years with Graves' ophthalmopathy. The J gene is TRBJ1-2, the V gene TRBV29-1; no clear D gene. Sequences were obtained from blood. The CDR3 DNA sequence: TGCAGCGTCGTGGTGGCCAGGAACTATGGCTACACCTTC. Its protein product is CSVVVARNYGYTF.